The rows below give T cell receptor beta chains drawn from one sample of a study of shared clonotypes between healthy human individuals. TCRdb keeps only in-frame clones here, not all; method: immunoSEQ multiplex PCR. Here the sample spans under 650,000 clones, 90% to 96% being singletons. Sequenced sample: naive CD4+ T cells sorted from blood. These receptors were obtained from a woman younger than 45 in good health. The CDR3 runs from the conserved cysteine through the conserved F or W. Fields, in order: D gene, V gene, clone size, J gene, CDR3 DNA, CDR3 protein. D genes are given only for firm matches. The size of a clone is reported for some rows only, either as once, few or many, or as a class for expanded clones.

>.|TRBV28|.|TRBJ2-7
TGTGCCAGCAACCCGACAGGTGGTGAGCAGTACTTC
CASNPTGGEQYF
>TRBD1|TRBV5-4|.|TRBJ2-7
TGTGCCAGCAGCCCAGGGACAGGGAGTTTCAACGAGCAGTACTTC
CASSPGTGSFNEQYF
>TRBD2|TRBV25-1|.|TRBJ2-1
TGTGCCAGCAGTGAAACAACCGGGACTAGCGGGGCTCACAATGAGCAGTTCTTC
CASSETTGTSGAHNEQFF
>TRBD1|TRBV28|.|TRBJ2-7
TGTGCCAGCAGCCACTCGGGGACAGGGACTCGCTACGAGCAGTACTTC
CASSHSGTGTRYEQYF
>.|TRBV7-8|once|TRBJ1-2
TGTGCCAGCAGCTCCCTCGGGGGAGGTTACGGCTACACCTTC
CASSSLGGGYGYTF
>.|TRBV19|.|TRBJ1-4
TGTGCCAGCCAAGGGCGGGTGGGGGAAAAACTGTTTTTT
CASQGRVGEKLFF
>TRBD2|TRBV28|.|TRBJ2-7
TGTGCCAGCAATACACTAGCGGAGGTCTACGAGCAGTACTTC
CASNTLAEVYEQYF
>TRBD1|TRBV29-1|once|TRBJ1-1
TGCAGCGTCGGGACAGGGTCTAGGGTGGACACTGAAGCTTTCTTT
CSVGTGSRVDTEAFF
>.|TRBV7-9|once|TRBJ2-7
TGTGCCAGCAGCCCACGAGCTGGGGACGAGCAGTACTTC
CASSPRAGDEQYF
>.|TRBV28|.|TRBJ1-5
TGTGCCAGCAGTTTGCTTGATCCGGGTCAGCCCCAGCATTTT
CASSLLDPGQPQHF
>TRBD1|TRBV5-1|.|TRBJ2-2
TGCGCCAGCAGCTTTCAGGGGGCGGCGAACACCGGGGAGCTGTTTTTT
CASSFQGAANTGELFF
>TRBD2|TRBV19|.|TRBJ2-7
TGTGCCAGTAGCGGGACTAGCGGGATCGAGCAGTACTTC
CASSGTSGIEQYF
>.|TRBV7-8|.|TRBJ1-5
TGTGCCAGCAGCTTCGGTCCAGTCGGGGGCGGTGTCAATCAGCCCCAGCATTTT
CASSFGPVGGGVNQPQHF
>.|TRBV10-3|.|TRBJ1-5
TGTGCCATCAGTGAGTCGCAGTCAGCGGGTCAGCCCCAGCATTTT
CAISESQSAGQPQHF
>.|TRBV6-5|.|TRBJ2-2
TGTGCCAGCAGTCCCGACACCGGGGAGCTGTTTTTT
CASSPDTGELFF
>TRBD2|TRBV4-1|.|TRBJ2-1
TGCGCCAGCAGCCAAGATTGGGGAGCGGGGGTCCGATACAATGAGCAGTTCTTC
CASSQDWGAGVRYNEQFF
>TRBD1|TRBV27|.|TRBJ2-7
TGTGCCAGCAGTTTCCGGACAGGGGATAGCTACGAGCAGTACTTC
CASSFRTGDSYEQYF
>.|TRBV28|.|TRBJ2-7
TGTGCCAGCAGTTTGGGCGGGGTCAGCTACGAGCAGTACTTC
CASSLGGVSYEQYF
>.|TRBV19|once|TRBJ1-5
TGTGCCAGTAGTATTAAAGGGTCGAGCAATCAGCCCCAGCATTTT
CASSIKGSSNQPQHF
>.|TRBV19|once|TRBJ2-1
TGTGCCAGTAGTCCGGCAATGTACAATGAGCAGTTCTTC
CASSPAMYNEQFF
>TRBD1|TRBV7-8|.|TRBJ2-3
TGTGCCAGCAGCTCGACAGGGGGCGGCACAGATACGCAGTATTTT
CASSSTGGGTDTQYF
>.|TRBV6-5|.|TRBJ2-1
TGTGCCAGCAGTTACTCCCCCCTTTCGGAGGGTGAGCAGTTCTTC
CASSYSPLSEGEQFF
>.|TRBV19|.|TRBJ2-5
TGTGCCAGTACTAGTCTGGGCAGGGAGGTTCGAGAGACCCAGTACTTC
CASTSLGREVRETQYF
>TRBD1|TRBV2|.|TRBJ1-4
TGTGCCAGCCGGGACAGGAATGAAAAACTGTTTTTT
CASRDRNEKLFF
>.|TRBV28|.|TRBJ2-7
TGTGCCAGCAGACCCCGGGGGAAGCTCTCCTACGAGCAGTACTTC
CASRPRGKLSYEQYF
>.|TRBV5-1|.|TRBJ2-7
TGCGCCAGCAGCTTCCAGGGGTTATCCTACGAGCAGTACTTC
CASSFQGLSYEQYF
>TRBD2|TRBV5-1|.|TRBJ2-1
TGCGCCAGCAGCTTGTTGGCGGGAGGGCCCTCAGGAAATGAGCAGTTCTTC
CASSLLAGGPSGNEQFF
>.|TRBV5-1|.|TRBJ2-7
TGCGCCAGCAGCTTGGGGGGGAACAGCTACGAGCAGTACTTC
CASSLGGNSYEQYF